This paragraph covers one T cell receptor beta chain sequence. The target antigen is unknown. Produced via immunoSEQ multiplex PCR; TCRdb's table is partial and in-frame only. The sample lists around 31,000 clones; roughly 75% were seen once. CDR1 MGHRA and CDR2 YSYEKL come from the germline V gene. The V segment lost 4 bases and the J segment 2 bases; nucleotides outside the gene matches: 15. This CDR3 spans 18 amino acids. This sample was included in a study of a mutant IDH1 vaccine in newly diagnosed glioma. Looking at the study overall: Earlier therapy was either radiotherapy, temozolomide, or both, and most got both.

Time point described: week 35, safety follow-up. All doses held 300 ug of mutant IDH1 20-mer peptide, with topical imiquimod. Vaccinations, eight in total, occurred in weeks 1, 3, 5, 7, 11, 15, 19, 23. Newly diagnosed WHO grade 3 or 4 IDH1-mutant, ATRX-lost astrocytomas were identified in the donors. The receptor was derived from a woman in her forties with glioma. The chain links TRBV4-1 to TRBJ1-1; 8 bases match TRBD1. The specimen was PBMCs, collected from a glioma patient whose treatment included an IDH1 peptide vaccine. The DNA for the CDR3 is TGCGCCAGCAGCCCCGCAGGGGGCCCACACCACCTAAACACTGAAGCTTTCTTT. Translated: CASSPAGGPHHLNTEAFF.